This T cell receptor (beta chain) was sequenced for a study of T cell responses to AZD1222 COVID-19 vaccine. Study results and caveats: Sampling that yielded the repertoires occurred only after the peak T cell response. Targets within unmutated variant regions were reportedly found for nearly half of spike-specific TCRs. Most donors were white British, females outnumbered males, and clonal diversity was possibly underestimated. Spike-wide coverage was observed for vaccine-associated CD4 TCRs, with dominant responses at 160-218 and 743-854.

Notes on this clone: Its antigen is undetermined.

CDR3 size: 15 residues. Per the germline V gene, CDR1 is SGHDT and CDR2 is YYEEEE. Trimming took off 2 bases at V and 5 bases at J, with 16 bases between the two ends. Sequencing was performed with immunoSEQ multiplex PCR; in TCRdb, only in-frame clones are kept and a portion is missing. Here the sample spans some 42,000 clones, approximately 80% being singletons. The source was peripheral blood, collected 28 days after the second AZD1222 dose. The TCR sequence derives from an adult who received the AZD1222 COVID-19 vaccine. The chain uses TRBV5-6 and TRBJ1-1; a possible D gene is TRBD1 (6 bases). The DNA of the CDR3 is TGTGCCAGCAGCTTCGTTGCCAGGGGTAGGACTGAAGCTTTCTTT. It encodes CASSFVARGRTEAFF.